A single sample gave rise to the 14 T cell receptor beta chains below, sequenced in a study of follicular helper T cells after annual influenza vaccination. Data came from immunoSEQ multiplex PCR; TCRdb stores just in-frame clones and leaves some out. The sample yields some 8,300 clones, 75% to 85% seen once. Specified time point: 2014-2015 season, pre-vaccination. The material was CXCR5+ CD38- circulating T follicular helper cells from blood, obtained on the day of influenza vaccination. Subset of the sample: circulating Tfh, non-naive CD4+CXCR5+PD-1+ (ICOS+CD38+ or ICOS-CD38-). All receptors derive from an adult who received the influenza vaccine.

The CDR3 sequence: CASSSPLGGSGGLSDTQYF. For the CDR3, the DNA is TGTGCCAGCAGTTCCCCGCTTGGGGGTAGCGGGGGGTTGTCAGATACGCAGTATTTT. The chain has TRBV27 and TRBJ2-3; TRBD2 aligns across 10 bases. Germline V lookup: CDR1 MNHEY, CDR2 SMNVEV (reference sequence). The CDR3 contains 19 residues. The V segment lost 4 bases and the J segment 4 bases; nucleotides outside the gene matches: 17.

The gene calls are TRBV28 and TRBJ2-5; 7 bases fit TRBD2. The germline gives CDR1 MDHEN, CDR2 SYDVKM. The CDR3 loop spans 16 amino acids. Trimming took 1 base from V and 1 from J; bases not matched to a gene: 6. The CDR3 region is CASSLSWGGVQETQYF. The CDR3 nucleotides are TGTGCCAGCAGTTTATCCTGGGGAGGGGTCCAAGAGACCCAGTACTTC. The full variable domain, with the rest looked up from reference TRBV28 and TRBJ2-5, is DVKVTQSSRYLVKRTGEKVFLECVQDMDHENMFWYRQDPGLGLRLIYFSYDVKMKEKGDIPEGYSVSREKKERFSLILESASTNQTSMYLCASSLSWGGVQETQYFGPGTRLLVL.

The CDR3 spells CASSLERRGGYTF. DNA of the CDR3: TGTGCCAGCAGCTTGGAGCGAAGGGGTGGCTACACCTTC. The chain has TRBV5-8 and TRBJ1-2; D perhaps matches TRBD1 (5 bases). The ends were cut back, 0 bases at V and 7 bases at J, with 10 bases in the middle. This CDR3 spans 13 amino acids. CDR1 is SGHTS, CDR2 YDEGEE, per germline.

This clone was observed once. The CDR3 DNA follows: TGTGCCTGGAGTGTACCACAGGGGGGATATAGCAATCAGCCCCAGCATTTT. This encodes CAWSVPQGGYSNQPQHF. J is TRBJ1-5 and V is TRBV30; the match to TRBD1 covers 8 bases. J gave up 0 bases and V 0 bases, and 7 bases lay outside the gene matches. Germline V gives CDR1 GTSNPN, CDR2 SVGIG (reference sequence). The CDR3 totals 17 residues.

This chain joins TRBV11-3 and TRBJ2-1; perhaps TRBD1 as D (5 bases). Germline values: CDR1 SGHNT, CDR2 YENEEA. The germline V and J ends were trimmed by 5 bases and 1 base, with 12 bases remaining between them. This CDR3 is 15 amino acids long. The CDR3: CASSNRQQSYNEQFF. In DNA, the CDR3 is TGTGCCAGCAGCAATCGACAGCAGTCCTACAATGAGCAGTTCTTC.

The table lists this clone with a few counts. The chain couples TRBV5-1 to TRBJ2-2, with D possibly being TRBD1 (5 bases). This CDR3 is 15 amino acids long. Germline values: CDR1 SGHRS, CDR2 YFSETQ. With 0 bases removed from V and 3 bases from J, the gap between germline ends came to 9 bases. The CDR3 DNA sequence: TGCGCCAGCAGCTTGGAGGCGACAGACACCGGGGAGCTGTTTTTT. It translates to CASSLEATDTGELFF. Drawing the rest from reference TRBV5-1 and TRBJ2-2, the complete variable domain is KAGVTQTPRYLIKTRGQQVTLSCSPISGHRSVSWYQQTPGQGLQFLFEYFSETQRNKGNFPGRFSGRQFSNSRSEMNVSTLELGDSALYLCASSLEATDTGELFFGEGSRLTVL.

The CDR3 coding sequence is TGTGCCAGCAGTTCCCGACAGTCTGATTACACCTTC. This encodes CASSSRQSDYTF. The rearrangement links TRBV6-5 to TRBJ1-2, with TRBD1 as a possible D gene (5 bases). Trimming took off 4 bases at V and 11 bases at J, with 14 bases between the two ends. The CDR3 runs to 12 residues. Germline-derived CDR1 and CDR2 are MNHEY and SVGAGI.

The V and J genes are TRBV5-4 and TRBJ1-3; D is undetermined. The CDR3 loop spans 17 amino acids. V lost 0 bases and J 0 bases, leaving 13 bases between the germline ends. Per germline, CDR1 SGHNT and CDR2 YYREEE (reference sequence). CDR3 bases: TGTGCCAGCAGCTTGGACAGCGGGGTAATCTCTGGAAACACCATATATTTT. Protein: CASSLDSGVISGNTIYF.

V gene TRBV28 combines with J gene TRBJ2-5, with D unclear. The CDR3 spans 14 residues. Germline V CDR1 and CDR2: MDHEN, SYDVKM. V was shortened by 6 bases and J by 8 bases, with 19 bases between the two germline ends. The CDR3 sequence: CASSLGLDGLTQYF. The CDR3 nucleotides are TGTGCCAGCAGCCTCGGCCTGGACGGCCTAACCCAGTACTTC. Combining the CDR3 with reference TRBV28 and TRBJ2-5 gives the whole variable domain DVKVTQSSRYLVKRTGEKVFLECVQDMDHENMFWYRQDPGLGLRLIYFSYDVKMKEKGDIPEGYSVSREKKERFSLILESASTNQTSMYLCASSLGLDGLTQYFGPGTRLLVL.

The V call is TRBV10-3, the J call TRBJ2-3; unclear D gene. This CDR3 is 13 amino acids long. V lost 5 bases and J 6 bases, leaving 12 bases between the germline ends. Germline V CDR1 and CDR2: ENHRY, SYGVKD. Here the CDR3 reads CAISRNLRDTQYF. The CDR3 DNA reads TGTGCCATCAGTAGGAACCTACGGGATACGCAGTATTTT.

The CDR3 nucleotides are TGCGCCAGCAGTGGACAGCCCGGCCGGGGCACTGAAGCTTTCTTT. It codes for CASSGQPGRGTEAFF. The chain is built from TRBV10-1 and TRBJ1-1; D might be TRBD1 (5 bases). This CDR3 has 15 residues. Trimming shortened V by 4 bases and J by 4 bases, and 16 bases separated the two germline ends. The germline V gene has CDR1 WNHNN and CDR2 SYGVQD (reference sequence).

The chain recombines TRBV30 with TRBJ1-5; the D gene is possibly TRBD1 (6 bases). Germline loops: CDR1 GTSNPN, CDR2 SVGIG (reference sequence). The CDR3 extends over 13 amino acids. V lost 1 base and J lost 6, with 10 bases in between. DNA of the CDR3: TGTGCCTGGAGTGAGGGGGTTATTCAGCCCCAGCATTTT. Amino acids: CAWSEGVIQPQHF.

This sequence joins TRBV30 and TRBJ1-6, with D hard to call. V was pared by 2 bases and J by 10 bases, with 12 bases between. The CDR3 sequence is 13 residues long. Germline CDR1 is GTSNPN and CDR2 is SVGIG (reference sequence). The CDR3 protein is CAWSISFNSPLHF. Here the CDR3 DNA reads TGTGCCTGGAGTATAAGTTTCAACTCACCCCTCCACTTT. Supplemented by reference TRBV30 and TRBJ1-6, the full variable domain reads SQTIHQWPATLVQPVGSPLSLECTVEGTSNPNLYWYRQAAGRGLQLLFYSVGIGQISSEVPQNLSASRPQDRQFILSSKKLLLSDSGFYLCAWSISFNSPLHFGNGTRLTVT.

The rearrangement links TRBV5-6 to TRBJ2-1; tentative D call: TRBD1 (6 bases). V lost 4 bases and J 4 bases, leaving 15 bases between the germline ends. CDR1 SGHDT and CDR2 YYEEEE come from the germline V gene. The CDR3 covers 15 residues. In nucleotides, the CDR3 is TGTGCCAGCAGCCCGCTTGGGACACAGTACAATGAGCAGTTCTTC. Its protein is CASSPLGTQYNEQFF. Based on the CDR3 plus reference TRBV5-6 and TRBJ2-1, the full variable domain is DAGVTQSPTHLIKTRGQQVTLRCSPKSGHDTVSWYQQALGQGPQFIFQYYEEEERQRGNFPDRFSGHQFPNYSSELNVNALLLGDSALYLCASSPLGTQYNEQFFGPGTRLTVL.